Listed below are T cell receptor beta chains from one sample, sequenced in a study of blood T cells in healthy people across ages. Each CDR3 protein is one row after TCRdb ran MiXCR on the 5' RACE reads. The repertoire holds just under 900,000 distinct CDR3 sequences, with under 30% as singletons. The specimen was blood. The receptors derive from an elderly woman in good health. Both conserved end residues are part of each CDR3. D genes are given only for firm matches. Some rows mark clone size as missing; the rest say once, few, many or name a class of expanded clone.

V gene: TRBV7-9
D gene: NA
clone size: many
J gene: TRBJ1-4
CDR3 protein: CASSLAGGNEKLFF
CDR3 DNA: TGTGCCAGCAGCTTAGCAGGGGGTAATGAAAAACTGTTTTTT

V gene: TRBV30
D gene: NA
clone size: NA
J gene: TRBJ1-5
CDR3 protein: CAWSVPGPGNQPQHF
CDR3 DNA: TGTGCCTGGAGTGTTCCGGGACCCGGCAATCAGCCCCAGCATTTT

V gene: TRBV20-1
D gene: NA
clone size: NA
J gene: TRBJ1-2
CDR3 protein: CSAIPGSYGYTF
CDR3 DNA: TGCAGTGCTATCCCAGGGTCCTATGGCTACACCTTC

V gene: TRBV11-3
D gene: NA
clone size: many
J gene: TRBJ2-3
CDR3 protein: CASSLDGGGTDTQYF
CDR3 DNA: TGTGCCAGCAGCTTAGACGGCGGGGGCACAGATACGCAGTATTTT

V gene: TRBV4-3
D gene: TRBD1
clone size: few
J gene: TRBJ1-4
CDR3 protein: CASSQRTGTANEKLFF
CDR3 DNA: TGCGCCAGCAGCCAACGAACCGGGACAGCTAATGAAAAACTGTTTTTT

V gene: TRBV29-1
D gene: TRBD1
clone size: NA
J gene: TRBJ2-1
CDR3 protein: CSVANRGIGGNEQFF
CDR3 DNA: TGCAGCGTTGCTAACAGGGGCATCGGAGGAAATGAGCAGTTCTTC

V gene: TRBV6-2/TRBV6-3
D gene: TRBD1
clone size: few
J gene: TRBJ1-5
CDR3 protein: CASSSPSGTGFQPQHF
CDR3 DNA: TGTGCCAGCAGTTCACCATCCGGGACAGGTTTTCAGCCCCAGCATTTT

V gene: TRBV6-5
D gene: TRBD1
clone size: many
J gene: TRBJ2-6
CDR3 protein: CASSYRDSRYGANVLTF
CDR3 DNA: TGTGCCAGCAGCTACCGGGACAGCCGGTATGGGGCCAACGTCCTGACTTTC

V gene: TRBV7-7
D gene: NA
clone size: NA
J gene: TRBJ2-5
CDR3 protein: CTSGSGGVQETQYF
CDR3 DNA: TGTACCAGCGGCAGTGGCGGTGTACAAGAGACCCAGTACTTC

V gene: TRBV7-2
D gene: TRBD1
clone size: many
J gene: TRBJ2-5
CDR3 protein: CASSLRGTGQGVPSQYF
CDR3 DNA: TGTGCCAGCAGCTTAAGGGGAACGGGACAGGGCGTTCCTTCCCAGTACTTC

V gene: TRBV4-1
D gene: NA
clone size: many
J gene: TRBJ2-3
CDR3 protein: CASSQDEGHSTDTQYF
CDR3 DNA: TGCGCCAGCAGCCAAGACGAGGGGCATTCCACAGATACGCAGTATTTT

V gene: TRBV19
D gene: NA
clone size: few
J gene: TRBJ1-5
CDR3 protein: CASSIVGTYNQPQHF
CDR3 DNA: TGTGCCAGTAGTATCGTCGGGACCTACAATCAGCCCCAGCATTTT

V gene: TRBV7-8
D gene: TRBD1
clone size: many
J gene: TRBJ2-7
CDR3 protein: CASSLVTGGAYEQYF
CDR3 DNA: TGTGCCAGCAGCTTAGTGACAGGGGGTGCCTACGAGCAGTACTTC

V gene: TRBV6-2/TRBV6-3
D gene: NA
clone size: many
J gene: TRBJ1-2
CDR3 protein: CASSYAAGTYGYTF
CDR3 DNA: TGTGCCAGCAGTTACGCCGCAGGAACTTATGGCTACACCTTC

V gene: TRBV2
D gene: TRBD2
clone size: NA
J gene: TRBJ2-2
CDR3 protein: CASSLGTSGGSGELFF
CDR3 DNA: TGTGCCAGCAGCCTCGGGACTAGCGGGGGCTCCGGGGAGCTGTTTTTT

V gene: TRBV13
D gene: NA
clone size: many
J gene: TRBJ2-7
CDR3 protein: CASSSGATYEQYF
CDR3 DNA: TGTGCCAGCAGCTCCGGGGCCACCTACGAGCAGTACTTC

V gene: TRBV7-9
D gene: NA
clone size: many
J gene: TRBJ2-5
CDR3 protein: CASSLLSGQETQYF
CDR3 DNA: TGTGCCAGCAGCTTATTGTCCGGACAAGAGACCCAGTACTTC

V gene: TRBV27
D gene: NA
clone size: few
J gene: TRBJ2-3
CDR3 protein: CASSLGTEYTQYF
CDR3 DNA: TGTGCCAGCAGTTTAGGGACCGAGTATACGCAGTATTTT

V gene: TRBV28
D gene: NA
clone size: many
J gene: TRBJ1-2
CDR3 protein: CASSFGAGNYGYTF
CDR3 DNA: TGTGCCAGCAGTTTTGGCGCCGGGAACTATGGCTACACCTTC

V gene: TRBV12-3/TRBV12-4
D gene: NA
clone size: many
J gene: TRBJ1-1
CDR3 protein: CASRGGVGNTEAFF
CDR3 DNA: TGTGCCAGCAGAGGGGGGGTTGGTAACACTGAAGCTTTCTTT

V gene: TRBV11-2
D gene: NA
clone size: many
J gene: TRBJ2-4
CDR3 protein: CASSLSLILAKNIQYF
CDR3 DNA: TGTGCCAGCAGCCTGAGCTTGATACTAGCCAAAAACATTCAGTACTTC

V gene: TRBV20-1
D gene: NA
clone size: many
J gene: TRBJ1-6
CDR3 protein: CSAKSPMVSPLHF
CDR3 DNA: TGCAGTGCTAAGTCCCCTATGGTTTCACCCCTCCACTTT

V gene: TRBV7-8
D gene: TRBD1
clone size: NA
J gene: TRBJ2-7
CDR3 protein: CASSLADRGYEQYF
CDR3 DNA: TGTGCCAGCAGCTTAGCCGACAGGGGTTACGAGCAGTACTTC

V gene: TRBV6-5
D gene: NA
clone size: many
J gene: TRBJ2-5
CDR3 protein: CASSPGTTTETQYF
CDR3 DNA: TGTGCCAGCAGCCCTGGGACCACCACGGAGACCCAGTACTTC

V gene: TRBV7-2
D gene: TRBD1
clone size: many
J gene: TRBJ2-5
CDR3 protein: CASSARDRGRGETQYF
CDR3 DNA: TGTGCCAGCAGCGCCCGGGACAGGGGGCGCGGGGAGACCCAGTACTTC

V gene: TRBV11-2
D gene: NA
clone size: NA
J gene: TRBJ1-2
CDR3 protein: CASSLGYWGPYGYTF
CDR3 DNA: TGTGCCAGCAGCTTAGGGTATTGGGGGCCCTATGGCTACACCTTC

V gene: TRBV29-1
D gene: NA
clone size: many
J gene: TRBJ2-7
CDR3 protein: CSVEEGRGEQYF
CDR3 DNA: TGCAGCGTTGAAGAGGGCAGGGGCGAGCAGTACTTC